This T cell receptor beta chain derives from a study of identical twins. Study-level results: Cross-sectional statistics, not tracking of the same donors, supported the conclusions.

In germline, CDR1 is MNHEY, CDR2 SVGEGT. The CDR3 has 17 amino acids. The ends lost 4 bases at V and 0 bases at J; junction bases unmatched: 8. A word on this clonotype: Its matching antigen is unknown.

Using its own MiXCR run on the 5' RACE reads, TCRdb lists one record per CDR3 protein. The sample lists 300,000 to 400,000 distinct CDR3 sequences; 12% were seen once. These data also formed part of another study, on yellow fever vaccine responses in identical twins.

Sequenced input: CD8+ T cells sorted from blood. The chain couples TRBV6-2 or TRBV6-3 to TRBJ2-2, with 7 bases aligning to TRBD2. The receptor's source is a woman under 30 in good health. This CDR3 reads CASSFSRLAANTGELFF. CDR3 bases: TGTGCCAGCAGTTTCTCCCGTCTAGCGGCGAACACCGGGGAGCTGTTTTTT.